Detailed here is one T cell receptor beta chain. The V end was cut by 2 bases, the J end by 1 base, with 10 bases between. In germline, CDR1 is WSHSY, CDR2 SAAADI. There are 15 residues in the CDR3. Several immunoSEQ 96-well plates shared each subset's DNA, each plate a replicate. Ten immunoSEQ deep assay plates were used to sequence unsorted PBMC DNA. This table comes from immunoSEQ multiplex PCR, and its TCRdb copy is limited to in-frame clones, with some not included. This table has roughly 510,000 clones, about three quarters appearing once. Within Nashville, Tennessee resided all donors, each a Caucasian adult. The source of the sample is a study of shared clonotypes between healthy human individuals.

This TCR derives from a middle-aged woman in good health. Some clones in this sample may be carry-over from other donors' samples. Material: PBMCs. The chain links TRBV10-2 to TRBJ2-3, with D hard to call. In DNA, the CDR3 is TGCGCCAGCAGTGAGAGGAACCGCCGCACAGATACGCAGTATTTT. This translates into CASSERNRRTDTQYF.